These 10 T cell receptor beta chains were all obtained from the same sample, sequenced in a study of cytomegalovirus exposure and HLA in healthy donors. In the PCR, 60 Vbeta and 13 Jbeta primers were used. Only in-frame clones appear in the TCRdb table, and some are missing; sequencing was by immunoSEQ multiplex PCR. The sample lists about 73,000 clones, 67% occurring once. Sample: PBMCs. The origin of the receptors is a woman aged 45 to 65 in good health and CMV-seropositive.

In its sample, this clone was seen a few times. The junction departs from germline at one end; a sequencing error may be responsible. The CDR3 here is CASSVVLKGAERGAVF. In DNA, the CDR3 is TGTGCCAGCAGCGTAGTTCTGAAGGGGGCGGAACGGGGAGCTGTTTTT. The chain links TRBV9 to TRBJ2-2; 7 bases fit TRBD1. The CDR3 is made up of 16 amino acids. The V gene's germline CDR1 is SGDLS and CDR2 YYNGEE.

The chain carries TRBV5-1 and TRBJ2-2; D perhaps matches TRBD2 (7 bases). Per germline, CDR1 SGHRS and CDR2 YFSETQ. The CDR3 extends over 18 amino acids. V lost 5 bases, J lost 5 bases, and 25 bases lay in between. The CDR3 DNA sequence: TGCGCCAGCAGTCCCCAAATTGGGGGGGGCTGGGAGACCGGGGAGCTGTTTTTT. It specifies CASSPQIGGGWETGELFF.

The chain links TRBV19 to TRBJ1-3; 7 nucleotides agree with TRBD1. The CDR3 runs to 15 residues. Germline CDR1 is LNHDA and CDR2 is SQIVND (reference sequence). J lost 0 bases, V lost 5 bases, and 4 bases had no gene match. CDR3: CASSDWDSSGNTIYF. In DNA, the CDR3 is TGTGCCAGTAGTGATTGGGACAGCTCTGGAAACACCATATATTTT. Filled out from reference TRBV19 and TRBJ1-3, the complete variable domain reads DGGITQSPKYLFRKEGQNVTLSCEQNLNHDAMYWYRQDPGQGLRLIYYSQIVNDFQKGDIAEGYSVSREKKESFPLTVTSAQKNPTAFYLCASSDWDSSGNTIYFGEGSWLTVV.

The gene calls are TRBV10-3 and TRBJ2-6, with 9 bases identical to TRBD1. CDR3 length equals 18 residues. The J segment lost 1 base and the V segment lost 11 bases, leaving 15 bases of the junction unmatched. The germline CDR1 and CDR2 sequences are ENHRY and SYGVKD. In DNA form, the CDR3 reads TGTGCCGTATCGGACCGGGACAGGGACCCGTCTGGGGCCAACGTCCTGACTTTC. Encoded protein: CAVSDRDRDPSGANVLTF.

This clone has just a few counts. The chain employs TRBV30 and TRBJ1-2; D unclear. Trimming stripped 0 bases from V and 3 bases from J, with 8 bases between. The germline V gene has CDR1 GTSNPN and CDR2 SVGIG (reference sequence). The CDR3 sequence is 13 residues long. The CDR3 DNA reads TGTGCCTGGAGTGTCGGAGGACACTATGGCTACACCTTC. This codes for CAWSVGGHYGYTF. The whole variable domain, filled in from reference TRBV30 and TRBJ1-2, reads SQTIHQWPATLVQPVGSPLSLECTVEGTSNPNLYWYRQAAGRGLQLLFYSVGIGQISSEVPQNLSASRPQDRQFILSSKKLLLSDSGFYLCAWSVGGHYGYTFGSGTRLTVV.

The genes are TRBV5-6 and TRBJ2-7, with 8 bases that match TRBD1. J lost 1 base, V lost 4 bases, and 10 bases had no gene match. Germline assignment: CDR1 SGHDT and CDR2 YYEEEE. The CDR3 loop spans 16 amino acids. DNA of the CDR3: TGTGCCAGCAGCCAGACAGGGGATTTTTGGTCCTACGAGCAGTACTTC. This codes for CASSQTGDFWSYEQYF.

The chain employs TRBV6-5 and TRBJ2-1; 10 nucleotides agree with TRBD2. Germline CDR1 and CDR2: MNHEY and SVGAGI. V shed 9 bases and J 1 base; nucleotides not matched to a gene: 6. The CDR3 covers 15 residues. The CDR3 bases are TGTGCCAGTTGCAGCGGGGGGGAATCCTACAATGAGCAGTTCTTC. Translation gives CASCSGGESYNEQFF.

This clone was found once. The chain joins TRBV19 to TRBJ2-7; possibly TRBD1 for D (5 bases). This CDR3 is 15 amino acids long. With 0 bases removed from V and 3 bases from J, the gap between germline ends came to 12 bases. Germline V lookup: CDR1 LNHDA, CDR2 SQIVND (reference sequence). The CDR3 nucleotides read TGTGCCAGTAGTATAGATCACGTAGGGGACTACGAGCAGTACTTC. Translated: CASSIDHVGDYEQYF.

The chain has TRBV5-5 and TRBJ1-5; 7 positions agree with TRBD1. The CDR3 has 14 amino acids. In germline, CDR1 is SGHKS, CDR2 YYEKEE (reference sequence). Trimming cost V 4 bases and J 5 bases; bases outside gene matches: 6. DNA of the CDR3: TGTGCCAGCAGCAGCAGGGGGAGCGATCAGCCCCAGCATTTT. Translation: CASSSRGSDQPQHF.

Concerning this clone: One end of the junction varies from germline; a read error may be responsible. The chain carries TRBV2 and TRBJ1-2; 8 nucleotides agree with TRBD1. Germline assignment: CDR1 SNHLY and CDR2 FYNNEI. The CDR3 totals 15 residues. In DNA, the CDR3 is TGTGCCGGCAGTCCTCCGACAGGGGCCTCGGGTGGCTACACCTTC. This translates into CAGSPPTGASGGYTF.